The 3 T cell receptor beta chains reported below all come from one sample, sequenced in a study of T-cell reconstitution after alpha-beta-depleted transplantation in children. Unique molecular identifiers were built into the TCRbeta library. TCRdb re-analysed the PCR reads in MiXCR, keeping a single row per CDR3 protein. The profile shows 210,000 or so distinct CDR3 sequences, approximately 11% of them singletons. The sample was PBMCs, taken before TCRalphabeta/CD19-depleted stem cell transplant. The source of these receptors is a child in the first two years of life with acute myeloid leukemia, due to receive a stem cell transplant.

The chain is built from TRBV11-2 and TRBJ1-1; 8 nucleotides align to TRBD1. J lost 4 bases, V lost 0 bases, and 13 bases had no gene match. The CDR3 has 18 residues. From germline, CDR1 is SGHAT and CDR2 FQNNGV. This CDR3 reads CASSLEPELTGAITEAFF. The CDR3 DNA follows: TGTGCCAGCAGCTTAGAACCCGAGCTGACAGGGGCCATCACTGAAGCTTTCTTT.

This clonotype was counted ten times or more. The chain uses TRBV5-1 and TRBJ2-1, with TRBD2 matching over 11 bases. Trimming removed 1 base from V and 6 bases from J; junction bases left unmatched: 9. This CDR3 contains 17 residues. Germline V gene sequence: CDR1 SGHRS, CDR2 YFSETQ. The CDR3 DNA sequence: TGCGCCAGCAGCTTGCTCACCGGGACTAGCGGCACCAATGAGCAGTTCTTC. Translated: CASSLLTGTSGTNEQFF.

This clonotype came up many times. The chain carries TRBV20-1 and TRBJ1-1, with D uncertain. CDR3 length: 13 amino acids. The V end lost 6 bases, the J end lost 2 bases, and 13 bases lay between the germline ends. Germline-derived CDR1 and CDR2 are DFQATT and SNEGSKA (reference sequence). The CDR3 protein is CSATDGKNTEAFF. The DNA for the CDR3 is TGCAGTGCGACGGACGGAAAAAACACTGAAGCTTTCTTT.